These T cell receptor beta chains were read from a single sample in a study of long-term antiretroviral therapy in people with HIV. Sequencing used immunoSEQ multiplex PCR; TCRdb keeps in-frame clones, though not all of them. The sample shows 20,000 to 25,000 clones, around 81% of them seen only once. The sample consisted of unsorted PBMCs, taken 0.1 years before starting antiretroviral therapy. The receptors derive from a middle-aged man with HIV. Both conserved end residues are part of each CDR3. Each record gives: D gene, J gene, clone size, V gene, CDR3 protein, CDR3 DNA. D genes are given only for firm matches. Not every row has a clone size; where given, it reads once, few, many or a size class.

D: NA; J: TRBJ2-7; size: NA; V: TRBV7-2; CDR3: CASSLRRAEEQYF; DNA: TGTGCCAGCAGTTTAAGGAGGGCCGAGGAGCAGTACTTC
D: TRBD1; J: TRBJ1-2; size: NA; V: TRBV11-2; CDR3: CASSLVTGVGYGYTF; DNA: TGTGCCAGCAGCTTAGTGACAGGGGTAGGCTATGGCTACACCTTC
D: NA; J: TRBJ1-2; size: NA; V: TRBV28; CDR3: CASSLSGFPGGYTF; DNA: TGTGCCAGCAGTTTATCCGGGTTCCCGGGCGGCTACACCTTC
D: TRBD1; J: TRBJ1-5; size: NA; V: TRBV5-5; CDR3: CASSPYRGPGNQPQHF; DNA: TGTGCCAGCAGTCCTTACAGGGGGCCAGGCAATCAGCCCCAGCATTTT
D: NA; J: TRBJ2-7; size: NA; V: TRBV27; CDR3: CASSLSGVGQWAKGRYEQYF; DNA: TGTGCCAGCAGTTTATCAGGCGTAGGACAGTGGGCTAAAGGGAGATACGAGCAGTACTTC
D: NA; J: TRBJ2-7; size: NA; V: TRBV25-1; CDR3: CASSASSYEQYF; DNA: TGTGCCAGCAGTGCATCCTCCTACGAGCAGTACTTC
D: TRBD1; J: TRBJ1-1; size: few; V: TRBV6-6; CDR3: CASSRPSDRGTEAFF; DNA: TGTGCCAGCAGTCGCCCGTCGGACAGGGGAACTGAAGCTTTCTTT
D: TRBD2; J: TRBJ2-5; size: NA; V: TRBV19; CDR3: CASSPGTSLQETQYF; DNA: TGTGCCAGTAGTCCAGGGACTAGCCTCCAAGAGACCCAGTACTTC
D: TRBD2; J: TRBJ2-5; size: NA; V: TRBV5-1; CDR3: CASSFTLAEGQETQYF; DNA: TGCGCCAGCAGCTTCACTCTAGCGGAGGGACAAGAGACCCAGTACTTC
D: NA; J: TRBJ2-4; size: NA; V: TRBV29-1; CDR3: CSVAGRGYIQYF; DNA: TGCAGCGTTGCTGGCAGGGGATACATTCAGTACTTC